These 20 T cell receptor beta chains were sequenced from one sample in a study of blood T cell repertoires in COVID-19. The method was immunoSEQ multiplex PCR; TCRdb's version includes in-frame clones alone and lacks a portion of them. The table has about 180,000 clones, about 86% seen once. What was sequenced was peripheral blood. These receptors all come from a man aged 50 or older with active or convalescent COVID-19.

This sequence joins TRBV18 and TRBJ2-1; TRBD2 might be the D (6 bases). Trimming stripped 0 bases from V and 6 bases from J, with 15 bases between. CDR1 is KGHSH and CDR2 is LQKENI in the germline V gene. CDR3 length: 16 residues. The DNA for the CDR3 is TGTGCCAGCTCACCACCCGGGACTCCGAGGGGCAATGAGCAGTTCTTC. Its protein product is CASSPPGTPRGNEQFF.

This clone has just a few counts. The CDR3 DNA reads TGTGCCAGTACCCAGGGGTATCGAGATACGCAGTATTTT. It translates to CASTQGYRDTQYF. The V gene is TRBV19, the J gene TRBJ2-3; D may be TRBD1 (6 bases). There are 13 residues in the CDR3. V was shortened by 7 bases and J by 5 bases, with 13 bases between the two germline ends. The germline V gene encodes CDR1 LNHDA and CDR2 SQIVND (reference sequence).

This chain connects TRBV19 to TRBJ1-5; a possible D gene is TRBD1 (6 bases). The CDR3 length is 15 residues. In germline, CDR1 is LNHDA, CDR2 SQIVND (reference sequence). V gave up 9 bases and J gave up 5 bases, with 20 bases separating them. As DNA, the CDR3 is TGTGCCAGCTTTCCGGGGGGGCCACATCATCAGCCCCAGCATTTT. Translation: CASFPGGPHHQPQHF.

The chain recombines TRBV27 with TRBJ2-1; D uncertain. CDR3 length equals 14 residues. With 0 bases removed from V and 8 bases from J, the gap between germline ends came to 11 bases. Germline V lookup: CDR1 MNHEY, CDR2 SMNVEV (reference sequence). In DNA form, the CDR3 reads TGTGCCAGCAGTTTATCTCCCAGGCTCCATGAGCAGTTCTTC. This translates into CASSLSPRLHEQFF.

A few counts support this clone. The chain couples TRBV4-2 to TRBJ2-5; D perhaps matches TRBD1 (5 bases). This CDR3 comprises 16 residues. The germline V gene encodes CDR1 LGHNA and CDR2 YNFKEQ. Trimming shortened V by 0 bases and J by 2 bases, and 13 bases separated the two germline ends. The CDR3 spells CASSQEWARAQETQYF. In DNA form, the CDR3 reads TGTGCCAGCAGCCAAGAGTGGGCCAGGGCTCAAGAGACCCAGTACTTC.

V gene TRBV7-6 combines with J gene TRBJ2-6; TRBD2 is a possible D gene (6 bases). In germline, CDR1 is SGHVS, CDR2 FNYEAQ. The CDR3 length is 17 residues. V dropped 5 bases and J dropped 2 bases, with 16 bases sitting between them. CDR3 DNA: TGTGCCAGCAGCCAAAGAGGGGACTTGACTGGGGCCAACGTCCTGACTTTC. This encodes CASSQRGDLTGANVLTF.

The gene calls are TRBV28 and TRBJ2-7, with TRBD1 as a possible D gene (6 bases). V gave up 4 bases and J gave up 2 bases, with 18 bases separating them. CDR1 and CDR2 (germline): MDHEN, SYDVKM. CDR3 length: 16 residues. CDR3 coding DNA: TGTGCCAGCAGTTACTCAACTTCCGGGACACCCTACGAGCAGTACTTC. Translated, it gives CASSYSTSGTPYEQYF.

The V gene is TRBV12-5, the J gene TRBJ1-3, with a possible D match to TRBD1 (6 bases). Germline V gene data show CDR1 as LGHNT and CDR2 as FRNRAP. Trimming left V 5 bases short and J 4 bases short, with 18 bases between. CDR3 length equals 16 residues. CDR3 DNA sequence: TGTGCTAGTGGTCCACCTAGCCCAGGGGCGGGAAACACCATATATTTT. As protein: CASGPPSPGAGNTIYF.

The rearrangement links TRBV6-5 to TRBJ1-1; D might be TRBD1 (6 bases). Between the trimmed V and J ends, which lost 6 bases and 0 bases, there was a span of 14 bases. CDR1 and CDR2 (germline): MNHEY, SVGAGI. CDR3 length: 15 amino acids. The CDR3 DNA is TGTGCCAGCAGAGATCCGGGACAAGTGAACACTGAAGCTTTCTTT. Translated, it gives CASRDPGQVNTEAFF.

This clone occurred a few times. The V call is TRBV4-2, the J call TRBJ1-5, with 7 bases aligning to TRBD1. The V and J ends lost 0 bases and 2 bases, in that order; junction bases with no gene match: 4. CDR1 LGHNA and CDR2 YNFKEQ come from the germline V gene. The CDR3 contains 16 residues. In DNA, the CDR3 is TGTGCCAGCAGCCAAGAGGGCGGACAGGGCAATCAGCCCCAGCATTTT. Translated, it gives CASSQEGGQGNQPQHF.

This chain uses TRBV3-1 (or the pseudogene TRBV3-2) with TRBJ2-3, with 8 positions matching TRBD1. The CDR3 is made up of 17 amino acids. V trimming: 4 bases; J trimming: 6 bases; junction bases outside the gene matches: 15. Germline CDR1 reads LGHDT; CDR2 reads YNNKEL (reference sequence). CDR3 residues: CASSPSWGQAPPDTQYF. Here the CDR3 DNA reads TGTGCCAGCAGCCCCAGTTGGGGACAGGCGCCCCCGGATACGCAGTATTTT.

The chain has TRBV5-1 and TRBJ1-4; 7 nucleotides match TRBD1. Germline V lookup: CDR1 SGHRS, CDR2 YFSETQ. This CDR3 comprises 16 residues. J gave up 1 base and V 1 base, and 4 bases lay outside the gene matches. CDR3 in amino acids: CASSLRGGGTNEKLFF. The CDR3, as DNA: TGCGCCAGCAGCTTGAGAGGGGGCGGAACTAATGAAAAACTGTTTTTT.

The V gene is TRBV6-6, the J gene TRBJ2-1; 10 nucleotides align to TRBD2. The trim removed 5 bases at V and 7 bases at J, leaving 8 bases unmatched. Per the germline V gene, CDR1 is MNHNY and CDR2 is SVGAGI (reference sequence). This CDR3 has 15 amino acids. As DNA, the CDR3 is TGTGCCAGCAGTCACGAGCGGGGGGGCCGGAATGAGCAGTTCTTC. Translated, it gives CASSHERGGRNEQFF.

The V call is TRBV18, the J call TRBJ1-1; a weak D match, TRBD1 (5 bases). CDR3 length equals 14 residues. Trimming pared 5 bases from V and 0 bases from J, leaving 10 bases between. Germline V CDR1 and CDR2: KGHSH, LQKENI. CDR3 amino acids: CASSIPGMNTEAFF. In DNA form, the CDR3 reads TGTGCCAGCTCAATCCCAGGGATGAACACTGAAGCTTTCTTT.

The V call is TRBV29-1, the J call TRBJ1-2; possible D gene TRBD1, 5 bases. The germline V gene encodes CDR1 SQVTM and CDR2 ANQGSEA. This CDR3 contains 11 residues. V was shortened by 7 bases and J by 7 bases, with 13 bases between the two germline ends. CDR3 amino acids: CSGRRDSGYTF. Written as DNA, the CDR3 is TGCAGCGGCCGCAGGGACTCTGGCTACACCTTC. The whole variable domain, remainder taken from reference TRBV29-1 and TRBJ1-2, is SAVISQKPSRDICQRGTSLTIQCQVDSQVTMMFWYRQQPGQSLTLIATANQGSEATYESGFVIDKFPISRPNLTFSTLTVSNMSPEDSSIYLCSGRRDSGYTFGSGTRLTVV.

The gene calls are TRBV27 and TRBJ1-6, with D possibly being TRBD1 (6 bases). This CDR3 comprises 17 residues. The V gene lost 2 bases and the J gene lost 0 bases, with 11 bases spanning the gap. Germline-derived CDR1 and CDR2 are MNHEY and SMNVEV (reference sequence). The CDR3 spells CASSLRLQGSYNSPLHF. The CDR3 nucleotides read TGTGCCAGCAGTTTACGTCTACAGGGCTCCTATAATTCACCCCTCCACTTT.

This rearrangement joins TRBV19 to TRBJ1-2; no definite D call. CDR3 length: 13 residues. The germline CDR1 and CDR2 sequences are LNHDA and SQIVND (reference sequence). V was pared by 5 bases and J by 7 bases, with 14 bases between. This CDR3 is CASSPLSGFGYTF. For the CDR3, the DNA is TGTGCCAGTAGTCCCCTCTCCGGGTTTGGCTACACCTTC.

The CDR3 coding sequence is TGTGCCAGTAGTATGTACGGCACCGGGGAGCTGTTTTTT. It is translated as CASSMYGTGELFF. This chain links TRBV19 with TRBJ2-2; D ambiguous. This CDR3 contains 13 residues. The germline gives CDR1 LNHDA, CDR2 SQIVND (reference sequence). The V end was cut by 3 bases, the J end by 4 bases, with 6 bases between.

V is TRBV19 and J is TRBJ1-2; D is unresolved. This CDR3 comprises 13 residues. V lost 4 bases to trimming and J lost 4 bases, with 10 bases between them. Germline CDR1 and CDR2: LNHDA and SQIVND (reference sequence). The CDR3 DNA is TGTGCCAGTAGTAGCGAGACAACCTATGGCTACACCTTC. This gives the protein CASSSETTYGYTF.

The sample holds a few counts of this clone. This chain uses TRBV6-5 with TRBJ1-1, with 7 bases lining up with TRBD1. The CDR3 runs to 13 residues. The ends lost 6 bases at V and 1 base at J; junction bases unmatched: 2. Germline V gene data show CDR1 as MNHEY and CDR2 as SVGAGI. The CDR3: CASRRQGNTEAFF. CDR3 DNA: TGTGCCAGCAGGAGACAGGGGAACACTGAAGCTTTCTTT.